This T cell receptor (beta chain) came from a study of T cells in Graves' hyperthyroidism and ophthalmopathy. Study details: Peripheral blood was secured at the point of initial diagnosis, before any treatment. Study-level points and caveats: Through a model of 13 V-J features, ophthalmopathy was separated from stable hyperthyroidism. Ophthalmopathy, which appeared later, was predicted by the model a median about 6 months before onset.

It was RNA transcripts that yielded the amplified TCR beta CDR3 regions. First-round RT-PCR targeting the TCR CDR3 was performed with the HTBI primer set. TCRdb reprocessed the multiplex PCR reads with MiXCR, giving one entry per CDR3 protein. The data contain roughly 500,000 distinct CDR3 sequences, about 15% of them singletons. Clinical symptoms, serum thyroxine and TRAb, thyroid ultrasound and orbital computed tomography together formed the diagnostic basis. This clonotype has ten or more counts. Its antigen is not identified. The V gene's germline CDR1 is SGDLS and CDR2 YYNGEE. CDR3 size: 13 residues. V lost 2 bases to trimming and J lost 5 bases, with 11 bases between them.

This sequence joins TRBV9 and TRBJ2-7; a weak D match, TRBD2 (6 bases). The TCR comes from a woman younger than 45 with Graves' ophthalmopathy. The sample comprised blood. CDR3: CASSVEGWDEQYF. The DNA of the CDR3 is TGTGCCAGCAGCGTGGAGGGGTGGGACGAGCAGTACTTC.